The TCR beta chain under discussion was sequenced for a study of T-cell reconstitution after alpha-beta-depleted transplantation in children. V lost 5 bases to trimming and J lost 0 bases, with 12 bases between them. This CDR3 has 14 residues. From germline, CDR1 is SGHRS and CDR2 YFSETQ. For TCRbeta, the library was prepared with unique molecular identifiers. TCRdb itself ran the PCR reads through MiXCR, one entry per CDR3 protein. The sample includes about a million distinct CDR3 sequences, about 26% seen only once; the top ten take roughly 31%. This clonotype turned up a few times. The sequenced sample was PBMCs, mostly from graft donor cells, obtained 360 days after TCRalphabeta/CD19-depleted stem cell transplant. This receptor was taken from a boy younger than two who had a stem cell transplant for SCID, so the T cells may come from the graft donor. The chain is built from TRBV5-1 and TRBJ2-7, with D uncertain. The CDR3 loop is CASRVLQSSYEQYF. In DNA, the CDR3 is TGCGCCAGCAGAGTTCTTCAAAGCTCCTACGAGCAGTACTTC.